The present entry profiles one TCR beta chain with its context. The data were obtained in a study of coeliac disease. The wider study: Coeliac patients had newly diagnosed active disease, refractory type I disease, or gluten-free diet control.

Trimming took 6 bases from V and 0 from J, leaving 12 bases between them. The CDR3 totals 13 residues. The V gene's germline CDR1 is SQVTM and CDR2 ANQGSEA. Only in-frame clones appear in the TCRdb table, and some are missing; sequencing was by immunoSEQ multiplex PCR. The sample contains around 5,700 clones, roughly 70% of which appear only once. The TCR was taken from a man aged 70 or older with active celiac disease. Sequenced input: lymphocytes from the gut lamina propria. The chain joins TRBV29-1 to TRBJ2-7; D is ambiguous. CDR3 sequence reads: CSVELGSSYEQYF. CDR3 DNA: TGCAGCGTCGAACTCGGTTCCTCCTACGAGCAGTACTTC.